The clone carrying this TCR beta chain appeared many times. Trimming took 2 bases from V and 3 from J; bases not matched to a gene: 9. This CDR3 contains 18 residues. Germline values: CDR1 MNHEY, CDR2 SVGAGI. Using its own MiXCR run on the RT-PCR reads, TCRdb lists one record per CDR3 protein. The data contain 550,000 to 750,000 distinct CDR3 sequences, 12% to 15% of them seen just once; the ten biggest clones take up roughly 3.6%. V and J are TRBV6-5 and TRBJ2-2; 10 bases line up with TRBD2. The sample consisted of memory CD4+ T cells from blood. This clonotype was obtained from a female donor in good health, serving as a healthy control. The CDR3 DNA reads as TGTGCCAGCAGTTACCAGACCATAGCGGGAGGATACACCGGGGAGCTGTTTTTT. It yields the protein CASSYQTIAGGYTGELFF.